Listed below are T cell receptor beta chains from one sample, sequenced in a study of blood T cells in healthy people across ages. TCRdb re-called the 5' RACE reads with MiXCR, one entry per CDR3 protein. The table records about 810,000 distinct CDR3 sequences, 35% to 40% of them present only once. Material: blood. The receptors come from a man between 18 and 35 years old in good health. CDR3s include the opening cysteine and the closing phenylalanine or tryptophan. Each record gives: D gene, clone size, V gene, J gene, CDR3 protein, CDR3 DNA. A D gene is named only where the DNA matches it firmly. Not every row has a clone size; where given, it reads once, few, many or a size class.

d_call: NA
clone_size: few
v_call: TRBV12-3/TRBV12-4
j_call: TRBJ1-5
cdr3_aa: CASSPLRRGQPQHF
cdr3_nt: TGTGCCAGCAGCCCCCTGCGCCGGGGTCAGCCCCAGCATTTT

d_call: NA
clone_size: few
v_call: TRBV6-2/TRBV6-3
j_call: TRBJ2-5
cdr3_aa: CASSYRVGTSGETQYF
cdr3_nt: TGTGCCAGCAGTTACAGGGTAGGGACTTCAGGAGAGACCCAGTACTTC

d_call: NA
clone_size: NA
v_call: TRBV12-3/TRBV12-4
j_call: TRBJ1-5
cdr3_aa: CASSLGLNGNQPQHF
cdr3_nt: TGTGCCAGCAGTTTAGGCCTAAATGGCAATCAGCCCCAGCATTTT

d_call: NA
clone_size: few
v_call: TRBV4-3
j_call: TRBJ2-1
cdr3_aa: CASSQDTIGELYNEQFF
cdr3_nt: TGCGCCAGCAGCCAAGATACAATCGGGGAACTCTACAATGAGCAGTTCTTC

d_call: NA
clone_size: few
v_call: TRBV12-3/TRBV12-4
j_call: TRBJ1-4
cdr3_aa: CASSLGGPAGEKLFF
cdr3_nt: TGTGCCAGCAGTTTGGGGGGCCCGGCGGGTGAAAAACTGTTTTTT

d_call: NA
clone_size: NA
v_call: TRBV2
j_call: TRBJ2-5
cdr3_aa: CASTENQETQYF
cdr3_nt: TGTGCCAGCACCGAGAACCAAGAGACCCAGTACTTC

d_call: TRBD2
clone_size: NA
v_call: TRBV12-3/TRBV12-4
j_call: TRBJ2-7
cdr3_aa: CASSLRGGYNEQYF
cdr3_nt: TGTGCCAGCAGTTTACGGGGGGGCTACAATGAGCAGTACTTC

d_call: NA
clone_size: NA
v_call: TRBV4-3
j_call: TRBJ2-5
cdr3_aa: CASSHGLGPYNEQYF
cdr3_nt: TGCGCCAGCAGCCATGGCCTCGGGCCCTACAATGAGCAGTACTTC

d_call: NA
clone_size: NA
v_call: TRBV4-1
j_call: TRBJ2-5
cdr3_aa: CASSPSVRGAQETLYF
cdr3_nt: TGCGCCAGCAGCCCCAGTGTCCGGGGAGCTCAAGAGACCCTGTACTTC

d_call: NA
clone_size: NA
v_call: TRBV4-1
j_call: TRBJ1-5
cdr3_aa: CTSSQDHSNNQPQHF
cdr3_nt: TGCACCAGCAGCCAAGATCACAGTAACAATCAGCCCCAGCATTTT

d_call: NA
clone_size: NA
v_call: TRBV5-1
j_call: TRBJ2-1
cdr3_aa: CASSFRTFNEQFF
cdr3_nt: TGCGCCAGCAGCTTTCGGACTTTCAATGAGCAGTTCTTC

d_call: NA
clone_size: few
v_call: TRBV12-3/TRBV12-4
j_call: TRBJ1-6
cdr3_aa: CASSSGAASWSPLHF
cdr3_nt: TGTGCCAGCAGTTCGGGGGCCGCTTCCTGGTCACCCCTCCACTTT

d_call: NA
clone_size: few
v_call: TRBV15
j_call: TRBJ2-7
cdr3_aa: CATSSGATGRSYNEQYF
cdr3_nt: TGTGCCACCAGCAGTGGGGCCACCGGTCGCTCCTACAATGAGCAGTACTTC

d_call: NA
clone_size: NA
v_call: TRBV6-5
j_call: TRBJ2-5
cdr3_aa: CASSPTPSGFETQYF
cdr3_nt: TGTGCCAGCAGCCCAACCCCGAGTGGGTTCGAGACCCAGTACTTC

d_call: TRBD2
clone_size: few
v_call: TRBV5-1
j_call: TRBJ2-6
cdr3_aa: CASSLASGSPGSGANVLTF
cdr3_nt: TGCGCCAGCAGCTTGGCTAGCGGTTCACCCGGCTCTGGGGCCAACGTCCTGACTTTC

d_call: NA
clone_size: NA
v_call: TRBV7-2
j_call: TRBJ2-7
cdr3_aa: CASSVEFRYEQYF
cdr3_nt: TGTGCCAGCAGCGTAGAGTTCCGCTACGAGCAGTACTTC

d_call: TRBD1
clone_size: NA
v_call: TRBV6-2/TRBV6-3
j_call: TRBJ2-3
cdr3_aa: CASSYPTGTGKTDTQYF
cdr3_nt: TGTGCCAGCAGTTACCCAACCGGGACAGGGAAGACAGATACGCAGTATTTT

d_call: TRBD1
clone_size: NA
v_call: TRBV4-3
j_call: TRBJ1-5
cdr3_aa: CANSRSSGGTQPQHF
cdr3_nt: TGCGCCAACAGCCGTAGTTCAGGGGGTACTCAGCCCCAGCATTTT

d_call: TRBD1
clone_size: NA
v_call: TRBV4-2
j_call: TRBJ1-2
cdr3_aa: CASSQAKGAGGYTF
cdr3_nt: TGTGCCAGCAGCCAAGCGAAGGGGGCGGGGGGCTACACCTTC

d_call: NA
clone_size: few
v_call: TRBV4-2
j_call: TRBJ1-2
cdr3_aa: CASSQDMSDYGYTF
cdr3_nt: TGTGCCAGCAGCCAGGATATGAGTGACTATGGCTACACCTTC

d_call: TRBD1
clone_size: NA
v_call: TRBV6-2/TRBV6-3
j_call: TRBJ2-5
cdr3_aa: CASSYVGTVQETQYF
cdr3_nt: TGTGCCAGCAGTTATGTAGGGACAGTCCAAGAGACCCAGTACTTC

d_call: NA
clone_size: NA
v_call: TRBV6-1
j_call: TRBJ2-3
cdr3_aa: CASREELGAESTDTQYF
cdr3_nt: TGTGCCAGCAGGGAAGAGCTCGGGGCTGAAAGCACAGATACGCAGTATTTT

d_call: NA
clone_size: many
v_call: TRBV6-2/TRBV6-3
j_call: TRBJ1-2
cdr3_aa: CASSYSGVTRYGYTF
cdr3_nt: TGTGCCAGCAGTTACTCTGGAGTTACCCGCTATGGCTACACCTTC

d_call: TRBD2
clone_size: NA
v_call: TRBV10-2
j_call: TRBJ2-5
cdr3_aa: CASSDGGANQETQYF
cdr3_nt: TGCGCCAGCAGTGACGGGGGGGCAAACCAAGAGACCCAGTACTTC

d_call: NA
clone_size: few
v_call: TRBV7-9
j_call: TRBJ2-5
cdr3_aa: CASSFSGLGETQYF
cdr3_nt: TGTGCCAGCAGCTTCTCGGGACTTGGAGAGACCCAGTACTTC

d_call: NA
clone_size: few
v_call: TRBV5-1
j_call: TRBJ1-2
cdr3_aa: CASSLAHSQDYGYTF
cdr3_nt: TGCGCCAGCAGCTTGGCCCATTCCCAGGACTATGGCTACACCTTC

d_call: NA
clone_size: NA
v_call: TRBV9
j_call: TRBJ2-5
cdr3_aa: CASSVHPGQYQETQYF
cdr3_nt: TGCGCCAGCAGCGTCCATCCGGGCCAGTACCAAGAGACCCAGTACTTC

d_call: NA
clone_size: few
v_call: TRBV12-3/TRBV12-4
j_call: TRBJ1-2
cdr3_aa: CASSSDTF
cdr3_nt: TGTGCCAGCAGTTCCGACACCTTC

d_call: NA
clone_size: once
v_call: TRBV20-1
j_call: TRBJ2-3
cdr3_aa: CSAKPRTDTQYF
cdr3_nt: TGCAGTGCTAAACCTCGCACAGATACGCAGTATTTT

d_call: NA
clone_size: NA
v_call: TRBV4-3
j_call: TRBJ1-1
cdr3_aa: CASSQELMTTGAFF
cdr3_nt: TGCGCCAGCAGCCAAGAGTTAATGACGACTGGAGCTTTCTTT

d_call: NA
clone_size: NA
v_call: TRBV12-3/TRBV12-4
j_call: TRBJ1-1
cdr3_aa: CASSTTGFEMNTEAFF
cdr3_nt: TGTGCCAGCAGCACCACAGGCTTCGAAATGAACACTGAAGCTTTCTTT

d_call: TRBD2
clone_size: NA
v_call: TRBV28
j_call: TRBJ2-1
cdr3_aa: CASSYSGGGGDEQFF
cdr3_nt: TGTGCCAGCAGTTATTCGGGAGGAGGTGGAGATGAGCAGTTCTTC

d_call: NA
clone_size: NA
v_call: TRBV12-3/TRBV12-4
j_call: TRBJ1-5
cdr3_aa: CASSSLEFQPQHF
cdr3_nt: TGTGCCAGCAGTTCGCTGGAATTTCAGCCCCAGCATTTT

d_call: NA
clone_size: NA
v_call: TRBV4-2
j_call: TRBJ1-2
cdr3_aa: CASSQDGGANYGYTF
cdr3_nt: TGTGCCAGCAGCCAAGATGGGGGAGCTAACTATGGCTACACCTTC

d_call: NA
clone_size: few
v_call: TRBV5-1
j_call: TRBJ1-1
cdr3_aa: CASSIQGQLNTEAFF
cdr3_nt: TGCGCCAGCAGCATACAAGGACAGTTGAACACTGAAGCTTTCTTT

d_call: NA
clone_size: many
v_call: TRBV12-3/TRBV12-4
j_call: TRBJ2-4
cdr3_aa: CASSNFESGDIQYF
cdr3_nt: TGTGCCAGCAGCAATTTTGAATCAGGGGACATTCAGTACTTC

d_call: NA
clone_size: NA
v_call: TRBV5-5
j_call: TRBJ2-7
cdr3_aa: CASSHPGQSYNEQYF
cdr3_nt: TGTGCCAGCAGCCACCCCGGACAGTCCTACAATGAGCAGTACTTC

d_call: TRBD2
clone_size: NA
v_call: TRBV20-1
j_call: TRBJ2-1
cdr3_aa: CSARRSSGVLNEQFF
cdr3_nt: TGCAGTGCTAGGAGGTCTAGCGGGGTGCTCAATGAGCAGTTCTTC

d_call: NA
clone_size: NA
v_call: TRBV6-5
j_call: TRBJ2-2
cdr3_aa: CASSYAQENTGELFF
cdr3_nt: TGTGCCAGCAGTTACGCCCAGGAGAACACCGGGGAGCTGTTTTTT

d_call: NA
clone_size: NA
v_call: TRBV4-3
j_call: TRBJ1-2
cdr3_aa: CASSQGRFSGTRGAYTF
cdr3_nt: TGCGCCAGCAGCCAAGGCCGGTTTTCCGGGACACGCGGGGCCTACACCTTC

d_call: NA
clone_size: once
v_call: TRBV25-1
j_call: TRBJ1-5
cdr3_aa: CASRGDDGLHF
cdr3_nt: TGTGCCAGCAGGGGGGACGATGGATTGCATTTT

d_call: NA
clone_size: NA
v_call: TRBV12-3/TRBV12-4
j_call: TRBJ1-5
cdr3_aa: CASSFSGVATQHF
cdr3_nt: TGTGCCAGCAGTTTTTCTGGAGTGGCAACCCAGCATTTT

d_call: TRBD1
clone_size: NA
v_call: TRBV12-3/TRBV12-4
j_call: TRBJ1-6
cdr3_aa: CASSSGQGYSPLHF
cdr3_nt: TGTGCCAGCAGTTCCGGACAGGGGTATTCACCCCTCCACTTT

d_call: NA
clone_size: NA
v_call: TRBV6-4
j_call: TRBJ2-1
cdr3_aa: CASSEEGRVGNEQFF
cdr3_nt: TGTGCCAGCAGTGAAGAGGGCAGGGTGGGAAATGAGCAGTTCTTC

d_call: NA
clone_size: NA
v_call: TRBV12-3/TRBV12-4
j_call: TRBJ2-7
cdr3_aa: CASSLGYGYEQYF
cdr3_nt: TGTGCCAGCAGTTTAGGCTACGGCTACGAGCAGTACTTC

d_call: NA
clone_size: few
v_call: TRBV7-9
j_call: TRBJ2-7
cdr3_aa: CASSPAPTSYEQYF
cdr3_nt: TGTGCCAGCAGTCCGGCCCCCACTTCCTACGAGCAGTACTTC

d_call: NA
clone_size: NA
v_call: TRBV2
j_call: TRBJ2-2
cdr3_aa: CASLSNTGELFF
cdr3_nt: TGTGCCAGCCTTTCCAACACCGGGGAGCTGTTTTTT

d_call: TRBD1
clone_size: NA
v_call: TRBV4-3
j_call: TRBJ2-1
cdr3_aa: CASSQEGQGAVNEQFF
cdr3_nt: TGCGCCAGCAGCCAAGAAGGACAGGGGGCAGTGAATGAGCAGTTCTTC